One sample yielded the 10 T cell receptor beta chains listed below, sequenced in a study of T-cell memory formation after mild COVID-19. MiXCR, run by TCRdb on the 5' RACE reads, gives a single entry per CDR3 protein. The sample includes under 110,000 distinct CDR3 sequences, about 15% of them seen just once. The sample was PBMCs or a T cell subset sorted from them (not recorded which). Receptors originate from an adult woman who had mild COVID-19 (a few samples of this study predate the infection). Cell type and time point are not known.

The chain employs TRBV12-3 or TRBV12-4 and TRBJ2-7; TRBD1 agrees at 9 bases. This CDR3 is 15 amino acids long. With 3 bases clipped from V and 2 bases from J, the junction kept 5 bases outside the gene matches. The CDR3 sequence is CASSFPGQGTYEQYF. The CDR3 nucleotides are TGTGCCAGCAGTTTCCCGGGACAGGGTACCTACGAGCAGTACTTC.

This clonotype was counted many times. The rearrangement links TRBV7-9 to TRBJ2-1; D not certain. Trimming left V 5 bases short and J 6 bases short, with 14 bases between. The CDR3 length is 14 residues. CDR1 is SEHNR and CDR2 is FQNEAQ in the germline V gene (reference sequence). The chain's CDR3 is CASSAQVATNEQFF. The CDR3 bases are TGTGCCAGCAGCGCCCAGGTCGCGACCAATGAGCAGTTCTTC.

This clonotype was counted only a few times. The chain combines TRBV29-1 with TRBJ1-1; a possible D gene is TRBD1 (5 bases). Germline CDR1 and CDR2: SQVTM and ANQGSEA. V was trimmed by 6 bases and J by 5 bases, leaving 19 bases between them. This CDR3 is built from 14 residues. The CDR3 loop is CSVVVGGRGTEAFF. In DNA form, the CDR3 reads TGCAGCGTGGTCGTGGGGGGACGAGGGACTGAAGCTTTCTTT.

This clonotype has just a few counts. This chain links TRBV30 with TRBJ1-4, with unresolved D. Per the germline V gene, CDR1 is GTSNPN and CDR2 is SVGIG (reference sequence). The CDR3 extends over 12 amino acids. With 5 bases removed from V and 5 bases from J, the gap between germline ends came to 9 bases. DNA of the CDR3: TGTGCCTGGCAGAGCCGGAATGAAAAACTGTTTTTT. Protein: CAWQSRNEKLFF.

The genes are TRBV9 and TRBJ1-2; no definite D call. CDR3 length equals 16 residues. Between the trimmed V and J ends, which lost 3 bases and 1 base, there was a span of 16 bases. The germline V gene has CDR1 SGDLS and CDR2 YYNGEE. CDR3 nucleotide sequence: TGTGCCAGCAGCGGCGGAGGCTCTCCACTTAACTATGGCTACACCTTC. Translated, it gives CASSGGGSPLNYGYTF.

This clonotype turned up a few times. The V and J genes are TRBV28 and TRBJ2-1; 7 bases match TRBD2. Losses at the gene ends were 6 bases for V and 5 bases for J; bases not matched to a gene: 13. Per the germline V gene, CDR1 is MDHEN and CDR2 is SYDVKM. This CDR3 comprises 16 residues. The CDR3 sequence is CASRKLAPSPDNEQFF. CDR3 nucleotides: TGTGCCAGCAGAAAACTAGCGCCAAGCCCTGACAATGAGCAGTTCTTC.

The CDR3 DNA is TGTGCCAGCAGCATTGGGACAGGGAACTATGGCTACACCTTC. Its protein product is CASSIGTGNYGYTF. The chain uses TRBV12-3 or TRBV12-4 and TRBJ1-2, with TRBD1 matching over 9 bases. V shed 6 bases and J 2 bases; nucleotides not matched to a gene: 4. The CDR3 is made up of 14 amino acids.

The rearrangement links TRBV20-1 to TRBJ2-3; D is uncertain. In germline, CDR1 is DFQATT, CDR2 SNEGSKA (reference sequence). CDR3 length: 12 residues. The V gene lost 1 base and the J gene lost 6 bases, with 8 bases spanning the gap. As DNA, the CDR3 is TGCAGTGCTAGAGCATTGCGGGATACGCAGTATTTT. Encoded protein: CSARALRDTQYF.

This clonotype was seen only a few times. This rearrangement joins TRBV19 to TRBJ1-1; no clear D gene. The CDR3 contains 13 residues. Trimming stripped 7 bases from V and 4 bases from J, with 13 bases between. Germline-derived CDR1 and CDR2 are LNHDA and SQIVND (reference sequence). The CDR3 loop is CASKVTGVTEAFF. The DNA of the CDR3 is TGTGCCAGTAAGGTGACGGGCGTCACTGAAGCTTTCTTT.

The J gene is TRBJ2-1, the V gene TRBV24-1; D perhaps matches TRBD2 (5 bases). The CDR3 loop spans 14 amino acids. The ends were cut back, 2 bases at V and 8 bases at J, with 12 bases in the middle. CDR1 and CDR2 (germline): KGHDR, SFDVKD. CDR3: CATSDSIARHEQFF. The CDR3 bases are TGTGCCACCAGTGATTCTATAGCGAGACATGAGCAGTTCTTC.